These T cell receptor beta chains were read from a single sample in a study of technical replicates of blood from several donors. The data were produced by immunoSEQ multiplex PCR, yet TCRdb's version contains in-frame clones alone and is incomplete. The table records around 69,000 clones, around 86% of them present only once. Input material: PBMCs. The receptors derive from a human donor in good health. Some clones in this sample may be carry-over from other donors' samples. The CDR3 runs from the conserved cysteine through the conserved F or W. The D gene is left open where the match is weak. For some rows the clone size is stated as once, few or many, or as a class when expanded; others skip it.

v_call,d_call,j_call,clone_size,cdr3_aa,cdr3_nt
TRBV7-2,-,TRBJ1-1,-,CASSFERGEAFF,TGTGCCAGCAGCTTCGAGAGAGGGGAAGCTTTCTTT
TRBV19,TRBD2,TRBJ2-7,-,CASSITSGSEQYF,TGTGCCAGTAGTATAACTAGCGGGAGCGAGCAGTACTTC
TRBV9,TRBD2,TRBJ2-7,-,CASSAHSGGSTYEQYF,TGTGCCAGCAGCGCCCATAGCGGGGGGTCCACCTACGAGCAGTACTTC
TRBV30,-,TRBJ1-6,few,CAWSPLLPSYNSPLHF,TGTGCCTGGAGTCCACTGCTTCCATCCTATAATTCACCCCTCCACTTT
TRBV5-1,TRBD1,TRBJ2-2,once,CASSLPPLTGKAGELFF,TGCGCCAGCAGCTTGCCCCCACTGACAGGGAAGGCCGGGGAGCTGTTTTTT
TRBV6-4,TRBD1,TRBJ2-1,few,CASSGGQGSYNEQFF,TGTGCCAGCAGTGGGGGACAGGGCTCCTACAATGAGCAGTTCTTC
TRBV7-2,TRBD1,TRBJ2-7,-,CASSYGTEGYEQYF,TGTGCCAGCAGCTACGGGACAGAGGGCTACGAGCAGTACTTC
TRBV5-1,TRBD1,TRBJ2-2,once,CASSPRTGVGTGELFF,TGCGCCAGCAGCCCGCGGACAGGGGTAGGCACCGGGGAGCTGTTTTTT
TRBV5-5,-,TRBJ1-1,-,CASSLRLNLEAFF,TGTGCCAGCAGCTTGCGGTTAAACCTTGAAGCTTTCTTT
TRBV7-6,TRBD1,TRBJ2-2,once,CASSYEQGVSGELFF,TGTGCCAGCAGCTACGAACAGGGGGTGAGCGGGGAGCTGTTTTTT
TRBV12-1,-,TRBJ2-2,-,CASSSGAGNCTGELFF,TGTGCCAGCAGCTCTGGAGCGGGTAATTGTACCGGGGAGCTGTTTTTT
TRBV30,-,TRBJ1-5,few,CAWSVSGGQPQHF,TGTGCCTGGAGTGTCTCGGGGGGTCAGCCCCAGCATTTT
TRBV6-5,-,TRBJ1-2,-,CASSYDPAGNYGYTF,TGTGCCAGCAGTTACGACCCCGCCGGGAACTATGGCTACACCTTC
TRBV2,-,TRBJ2-3,-,CASGPQASTPTDTQYF,TGTGCCAGCGGTCCCCAAGCGTCAACCCCCACAGATACGCAGTATTTT
TRBV4-3,TRBD1,TRBJ1-2,-,CASSQEQGNYGYTF,TGCGCCAGCAGCCAAGAACAGGGGAACTATGGCTACACCTTC
TRBV9,TRBD1,TRBJ1-3,-,CASSEDLTGAHSSSTGNTIYF,TGTGCCAGCAGCGAGGACCTCACAGGGGCTCATAGCAGCTCTACTGGAAACACCATATATTTT
TRBV6-6,-,TRBJ1-1,-,CASGWAGTEAFF,TGTGCCAGCGGTTGGGCGGGAACTGAAGCTTTCTTT
TRBV27,-,TRBJ2-7,-,CASSLSGQGSSEQYF,TGTGCCAGCAGTTTATCGGGGCAGGGCAGCTCCGAGCAGTACTTC
TRBV2,TRBD1,TRBJ2-7,-,CASRRDRRYEQYF,TGTGCCAGCCGGAGGGACAGGCGATACGAGCAGTACTTC
TRBV7-8,TRBD1,TRBJ1-1,-,CASSLVFSWTGPPGSTEAFF,TGTGCCAGCAGCTTAGTTTTTTCGTGGACAGGTCCTCCCGGCAGCACTGAAGCTTTCTTT
TRBV5-4,-,TRBJ1-2,-,CASSDALAHYGYTF,TGTGCCAGCAGCGACGCGCTAGCCCACTATGGCTACACCTTC
TRBV5-1,-,TRBJ2-7,-,CASSPEVSYEQYF,TGCGCCAGCAGCCCGGAGGTCTCCTACGAGCAGTACTTC
TRBV6-5,-,TRBJ1-3,-,CASSYSHQLKGNTIYF,TGTGCCAGCAGTTACTCACACCAATTGAAGGGAAACACCATATATTTT
TRBV19,-,TRBJ1-5,once,CASSIRQVGQPQHF,TGTGCCAGTAGCATCCGACAGGTGGGTCAGCCCCAGCATTTT
TRBV5-1,-,TRBJ2-7,-,CASRVVVGLTYEQYF,TGCGCCAGCAGAGTAGTAGTGGGACTGACCTACGAGCAGTACTTC
TRBV7-9,TRBD1,TRBJ2-5,-,CASSKTGVETQYF,TGTGCCAGCAGCAAGACAGGGGTAGAGACCCAGTACTTC
TRBV19,TRBD1,TRBJ2-2,-,CASSSGTGLTGELFF,TGTGCCAGTAGTTCCGGGACAGGGTTAACCGGGGAGCTGTTTTTT
TRBV4-3,TRBD2,TRBJ2-3,-,CASSLRGGGGTDTQYF,TGCGCCAGCAGCCTCAGGGGCGGGGGGGGCACAGATACGCAGTATTTT
TRBV7-2,-,TRBJ2-7,-,CASSLRASGHDEQYF,TGTGCCAGCAGCTTACGGGCCTCAGGGCATGACGAGCAGTACTTC
TRBV18,-,TRBJ2-7,once,CASSPTLYGSIYEQYF,TGTGCCAGCTCGCCTACTCTTTACGGGAGTATCTACGAGCAGTACTTC
TRBV15,TRBD1,TRBJ2-3,-,CATSRGTGLSTDTQYF,TGTGCCACCAGCAGAGGGACAGGTCTAAGCACAGATACGCAGTATTTT
TRBV9,-,TRBJ1-2,once,CASSATGTISNYGYTF,TGTGCCAGCAGCGCCACAGGAACGATATCTAACTATGGCTACACCTTC
TRBV4-2,-,TRBJ2-6,few,CASSSSSGANVLTF,TGTGCCAGCAGCAGTAGCTCTGGGGCCAACGTCCTGACTTTC
TRBV18,-,TRBJ1-3,-,CASSPGLQASGNTIYF,TGTGCCAGCTCACCGGGGCTCCAGGCCTCTGGAAACACCATATATTTT
TRBV2,TRBD1,TRBJ1-2,-,CASSASDRVAYGYTF,TGTGCCAGCAGCGCCTCGGACAGGGTCGCCTATGGCTACACCTTC
TRBV5-1,TRBD2,TRBJ2-1,few,CASSFAGGSINEQFF,TGCGCCAGCAGCTTTGCGGGAGGGTCAATCAATGAGCAGTTCTTC
TRBV30,TRBD2,TRBJ2-1,few,CAWSPGTSGRSDEQFF,TGTGCCTGGAGTCCGGGGACTAGCGGGAGGTCCGATGAGCAGTTCTTC
TRBV7-8,TRBD1,TRBJ2-7,-,CASSLWTGVGGRGAYEQYF,TGTGCCAGCAGCTTATGGACAGGGGTTGGCGGGAGAGGGGCCTACGAGCAGTACTTC
TRBV5-1,TRBD1,TRBJ2-2,-,CASSKTGQIRNTGELFF,TGCGCCAGCAGCAAGACGGGACAGATTAGGAACACCGGGGAGCTGTTTTTT
TRBV7-9,-,TRBJ1-2,-,CASSPVGPSGYTF,TGTGCCAGCAGCCCGGTGGGCCCTTCCGGCTACACCTTC